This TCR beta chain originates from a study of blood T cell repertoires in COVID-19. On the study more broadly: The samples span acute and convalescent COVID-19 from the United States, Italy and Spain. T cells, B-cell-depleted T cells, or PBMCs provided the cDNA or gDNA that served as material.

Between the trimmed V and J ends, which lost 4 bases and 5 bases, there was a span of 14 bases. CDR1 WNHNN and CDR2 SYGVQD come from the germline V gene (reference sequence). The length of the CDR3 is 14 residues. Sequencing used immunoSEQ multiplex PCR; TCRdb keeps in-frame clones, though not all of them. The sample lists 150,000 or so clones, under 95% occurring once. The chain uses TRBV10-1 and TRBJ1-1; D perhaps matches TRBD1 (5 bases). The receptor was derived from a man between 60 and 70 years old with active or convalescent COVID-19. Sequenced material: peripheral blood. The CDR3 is CASSVGGSTTEAFF. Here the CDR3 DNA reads TGCGCCAGCAGTGTGGGGGGGTCGACGACTGAAGCTTTCTTT.